The rows below give T cell receptor beta chains drawn from one sample of a study of metastatic and nonmetastatic thyroid tumors. TCRdb redid the clone calls on the PCR reads using MiXCR. Here the sample spans approximately 17,000 clones, about 26% being singletons. Sequencing used blood. The source of these receptors is a male donor with papillary thyroid cancer or a benign thyroid nodule (not recorded which). Some clones in this sample may be carry-over from other donors' samples. CDR3s include the opening cysteine and the closing phenylalanine or tryptophan. Fields, in order: clone size, D gene, J gene, V gene, CDR3 DNA, CDR3 protein. A D gene is named only where the DNA matches it firmly. Not all rows give a size; the values are once, few, many and, for expanded clones, a class.

clone_size: NA
d_call: NA
j_call: TRBJ1-2
v_call: TRBV20-1
cdr3_nt: TGCAGTGCTAGAGATCCGACCGACCTCAACTATGGCTACACCTTC
cdr3_aa: CSARDPTDLNYGYTF

clone_size: once
d_call: NA
j_call: TRBJ2-7
v_call: TRBV20-1
cdr3_nt: TGCAGTGCTAGGGAAGAGTACGAGCAGTACTTC
cdr3_aa: CSAREEYEQYF

clone_size: few
d_call: TRBD2
j_call: TRBJ2-1
v_call: TRBV6-4
cdr3_nt: TGTGCCAGCAGTGACGGACTAGCGGGAGTCTATGAGCAGTTCTTC
cdr3_aa: CASSDGLAGVYEQFF

clone_size: many
d_call: NA
j_call: TRBJ1-1
v_call: TRBV3-1
cdr3_nt: TGTGCCAGCAGCCAAGTGCGTAGCGGTGAAGCTTTCTTT
cdr3_aa: CASSQVRSGEAFF

clone_size: many
d_call: NA
j_call: TRBJ2-5
v_call: TRBV30
cdr3_nt: TGTGCCTGGAGTGTAGTTGGACTTGTGACCCAGTACTTC
cdr3_aa: CAWSVVGLVTQYF

clone_size: many
d_call: TRBD2
j_call: TRBJ2-1
v_call: TRBV19
cdr3_nt: TGTGCCAGTACGGAGCGGGGGGGCCCCATGAATGAGCAGTTCTTC
cdr3_aa: CASTERGGPMNEQFF

clone_size: medium-sized
d_call: NA
j_call: TRBJ2-6
v_call: TRBV4-2
cdr3_nt: TGTGCCAGCAGCCAAGATAGAGGGTCTGGGGCCAACGTCCTGACTTTC
cdr3_aa: CASSQDRGSGANVLTF

clone_size: many
d_call: NA
j_call: TRBJ1-3
v_call: TRBV4-1
cdr3_nt: TGCGCCAGCAGCCATCTAACATCTGGAAACACCATATATTTT
cdr3_aa: CASSHLTSGNTIYF

clone_size: medium-sized
d_call: NA
j_call: TRBJ1-2
v_call: TRBV19
cdr3_nt: TGTGCCAGTAGTATAGATACCGGCAACACCTATGGCTACACCTTC
cdr3_aa: CASSIDTGNTYGYTF

clone_size: medium-sized
d_call: TRBD1
j_call: TRBJ1-1
v_call: TRBV6-1
cdr3_nt: TGTGCCAGCAGCCACGGGACAGAAAACACTGAAGCTTTCTTT
cdr3_aa: CASSHGTENTEAFF

clone_size: medium-sized
d_call: TRBD1
j_call: TRBJ1-1
v_call: TRBV6-1
cdr3_nt: TGTGCCAGCAGTGAATGGACAGGGTCTGAAGCTTTCTTT
cdr3_aa: CASSEWTGSEAFF

clone_size: many
d_call: NA
j_call: TRBJ2-5
v_call: TRBV13
cdr3_nt: NA
cdr3_aa: CASSLRRIGRPSTSGQYETQYF

clone_size: medium-sized
d_call: NA
j_call: TRBJ1-1
v_call: TRBV5-1
cdr3_nt: TGCGCCAGCAGAGAACTGACGAACACTGAAGCTTTCTTT
cdr3_aa: CASRELTNTEAFF

clone_size: few
d_call: TRBD2
j_call: TRBJ2-7
v_call: TRBV6-1
cdr3_nt: TGTGCCAGCAGTGAACAGGGCGGGAGCTCCTACGAGCAGTACTTC
cdr3_aa: CASSEQGGSSYEQYF

clone_size: NA
d_call: NA
j_call: TRBJ2-3
v_call: TRBV20-1
cdr3_nt: TGCAGTGCTAGTTTACCCACAGATACGCAGTATTTT
cdr3_aa: CSASLPTDTQYF

clone_size: NA
d_call: TRBD2
j_call: TRBJ2-1
v_call: TRBV5-5
cdr3_nt: TGTGCCAGCAGCTATATAGCGGGGCCGTACAATGAGCAGTTCTTC
cdr3_aa: CASSYIAGPYNEQFF

clone_size: many
d_call: NA
j_call: TRBJ1-1
v_call: TRBV9
cdr3_nt: TGTGCCAGCAGCGTATCTCCGGGACCGCAAAACACTGAAGCTTTCTTT
cdr3_aa: CASSVSPGPQNTEAFF

clone_size: many
d_call: NA
j_call: TRBJ1-6
v_call: TRBV7-2
cdr3_nt: TGTGCCAGCAGCTTAGTTACAGGTGCTAATTCACCCCTCCACTTT
cdr3_aa: CASSLVTGANSPLHF

clone_size: medium-sized
d_call: NA
j_call: TRBJ1-2
v_call: TRBV6-1
cdr3_nt: TGTGCCAGCAGTGAAGCTAACACGCACTATGGCTACACCTTC
cdr3_aa: CASSEANTHYGYTF

clone_size: NA
d_call: TRBD2
j_call: TRBJ2-3
v_call: TRBV7-3
cdr3_nt: TGTGCCAGCAGCTTAAGTAGCGGGGGTACAGATACGCAGTATTTT
cdr3_aa: CASSLSSGGTDTQYF

clone_size: many
d_call: NA
j_call: TRBJ2-7
v_call: TRBV24-1
cdr3_nt: TGTGCCACCAGTGACCCCGGACTGGGCTACGAGCAGTACTTC
cdr3_aa: CATSDPGLGYEQYF

clone_size: many
d_call: NA
j_call: TRBJ1-5
v_call: TRBV7-8
cdr3_nt: TGTGCCAGCATGGGGGGAGTTGGCAATCAGCCCCAGCATTTT
cdr3_aa: CASMGGVGNQPQHF

clone_size: medium-sized
d_call: NA
j_call: TRBJ2-6
v_call: TRBV6-5
cdr3_nt: TGTGCCAGCAGTTACGAAGGGGCCGGGGCCAACGTCCTGACTTTC
cdr3_aa: CASSYEGAGANVLTF

clone_size: medium-sized
d_call: TRBD2
j_call: TRBJ2-1
v_call: TRBV20-1
cdr3_nt: TGCAGTGCTGGGACCGGGGGGAACTCCTACAATGAGCAGTTCTTC
cdr3_aa: CSAGTGGNSYNEQFF

clone_size: NA
d_call: TRBD2
j_call: TRBJ2-7
v_call: TRBV19
cdr3_nt: TGTGCCAGTCGCAGGCCTAGCGGGAACAACGAGCAGTACTTC
cdr3_aa: CASRRPSGNNEQYF

clone_size: medium-sized
d_call: TRBD1
j_call: TRBJ1-5
v_call: TRBV20-1
cdr3_nt: TGCAGTGCTAGAGGTGGGGACAGGGTGATTAGCAATCAGCCCCAGCATTTT
cdr3_aa: CSARGGDRVISNQPQHF

clone_size: few
d_call: NA
j_call: TRBJ2-7
v_call: TRBV2
cdr3_nt: TGTGCCAGCAAATTAGCGTGGGCCCACGAGCAGTACTTC
cdr3_aa: CASKLAWAHEQYF

clone_size: NA
d_call: NA
j_call: TRBJ1-5
v_call: TRBV3-1
cdr3_nt: TGTGCCAGCAGCCAAGATAGTATTGGGGCTGCTCTCAATCAGCGCCAGCATTTT
cdr3_aa: CASSQDSIGAALNQRQHF

clone_size: many
d_call: NA
j_call: TRBJ2-1
v_call: TRBV5-1
cdr3_nt: TGCGCCAGCAGCCGCCCGACGGCGAATGGTGAGCAGTTCTTC
cdr3_aa: CASSRPTANGEQFF

clone_size: once
d_call: NA
j_call: TRBJ2-5
v_call: TRBV20-1
cdr3_nt: TGCAGTGCTAGAGAAGGTCGCCTAGGGATTGGAGAGACCCAGTACTTC
cdr3_aa: CSAREGRLGIGETQYF

clone_size: many
d_call: NA
j_call: TRBJ1-1
v_call: TRBV20-1
cdr3_nt: TGCAGTGCCCCCCTTGGTAACACTGAAGCTTTCTTT
cdr3_aa: CSAPLGNTEAFF

clone_size: many
d_call: TRBD2
j_call: TRBJ2-3
v_call: TRBV9
cdr3_nt: TGTGCCAGCAGCGCAACTAGCGGGAGGGCCGATACGCAGTATTTT
cdr3_aa: CASSATSGRADTQYF

clone_size: NA
d_call: NA
j_call: TRBJ1-2
v_call: TRBV20-1
cdr3_nt: TGCAGTGCTAGAATACCGGGACAAACCCTCGGCTACACCTTC
cdr3_aa: CSARIPGQTLGYTF

clone_size: NA
d_call: NA
j_call: TRBJ1-5
v_call: TRBV5-5
cdr3_nt: TGTGCCAGCAGCTTGAAAGCAACGCTACGAAATCAGCCCCAGCATTTT
cdr3_aa: CASSLKATLRNQPQHF

clone_size: NA
d_call: NA
j_call: TRBJ1-2
v_call: TRBV6-5
cdr3_nt: TGTGCCTGCAGTTCCGGTGAAGACGTCTATGGCTACACCTTC
cdr3_aa: CACSSGEDVYGYTF

clone_size: NA
d_call: NA
j_call: TRBJ2-6
v_call: TRBV6-4
cdr3_nt: TGTGCCAGCAGTACGGAATCTGGGGCCAACGACCTGACTTTC
cdr3_aa: CASSTESGANDLTF

clone_size: medium-sized
d_call: NA
j_call: TRBJ2-5
v_call: TRBV6-1
cdr3_nt: TGTGCCAGCAGTGAAGCGCCCCGGACCGGCGGGATGAAGGCGACCCAGTACTTC
cdr3_aa: CASSEAPRTGGMKATQYF

clone_size: NA
d_call: TRBD1
j_call: TRBJ1-5
v_call: TRBV6-1
cdr3_nt: TGTGCCAGCAGGGCGGGACAGTCGTTTAATCAGCCCCAGCATTTT
cdr3_aa: CASRAGQSFNQPQHF

clone_size: many
d_call: NA
j_call: TRBJ2-1
v_call: TRBV24-1
cdr3_nt: TGTGCCACCAGTGAGCCCGGGCCCAGGGCCAATGAGCAGTTCTTC
cdr3_aa: CATSEPGPRANEQFF

clone_size: NA
d_call: NA
j_call: TRBJ1-3
v_call: TRBV4-1
cdr3_nt: TGCGCCAGCAGCCAAGGAGACACCATATATTTT
cdr3_aa: CASSQGDTIYF

clone_size: NA
d_call: NA
j_call: TRBJ2-7
v_call: TRBV3-1
cdr3_nt: TGTGCCAGCAGCCAAGGACTGAACTACGAGCAGTACTTC
cdr3_aa: CASSQGLNYEQYF

clone_size: medium-sized
d_call: TRBD2
j_call: TRBJ2-1
v_call: TRBV20-1
cdr3_nt: TGCAGTGCGTTAGCGGGGGGGCCCCTTGAGCAGTTCTTC
cdr3_aa: CSALAGGPLEQFF

clone_size: NA
d_call: NA
j_call: TRBJ2-7
v_call: TRBV3-1
cdr3_nt: TGTGCCAGCAGCCAAGGCGGGGAGCCCGAGCAGTACTTC
cdr3_aa: CASSQGGEPEQYF

clone_size: NA
d_call: NA
j_call: TRBJ2-7
v_call: TRBV11-2
cdr3_nt: TGTGCCAGCAGCGTAGGGTGGGTTGACTACGAGCAGTACTTC
cdr3_aa: CASSVGWVDYEQYF

clone_size: many
d_call: NA
j_call: TRBJ1-5
v_call: TRBV11-2
cdr3_nt: TGTGCCAGCAGCTTAGTATGGGGAAGGGGCAATCAGCCCCAGCATTTT
cdr3_aa: CASSLVWGRGNQPQHF

clone_size: NA
d_call: TRBD2
j_call: TRBJ2-3
v_call: TRBV5-1
cdr3_nt: TGCGCCAGCAGCTTGGTTAGCGGGGTCACAGATACGCAGTATTTT
cdr3_aa: CASSLVSGVTDTQYF

clone_size: NA
d_call: NA
j_call: TRBJ1-1
v_call: TRBV19
cdr3_nt: TGTGCCAGTAGTATGAAGGGGCTGGGTGAAGCTTTCTTT
cdr3_aa: CASSMKGLGEAFF

clone_size: many
d_call: TRBD1
j_call: TRBJ2-3
v_call: TRBV6-4
cdr3_nt: TGTGCCAGCAGTGACGACAGGGGGCACACAGATACGCAGTATTTT
cdr3_aa: CASSDDRGHTDTQYF

clone_size: medium-sized
d_call: NA
j_call: TRBJ2-7
v_call: TRBV10-1
cdr3_nt: TGCGCCAGCAGTGAGGGGTCCTTCTACGAGCAGTACTTC
cdr3_aa: CASSEGSFYEQYF

clone_size: NA
d_call: NA
j_call: TRBJ2-5
v_call: TRBV20-1
cdr3_nt: TGCAGTGCTAGTTATGGGGGAGCGGGAGAGACCCAGTACTTC
cdr3_aa: CSASYGGAGETQYF

clone_size: NA
d_call: TRBD1
j_call: TRBJ2-7
v_call: TRBV24-1
cdr3_nt: TGTGCCACCAGTGATTCTCCGGGACAGGGAGTGGAAGAGCAGTACTTC
cdr3_aa: CATSDSPGQGVEEQYF

clone_size: medium-sized
d_call: NA
j_call: TRBJ2-7
v_call: TRBV9
cdr3_nt: TGTGCCAGCAGCGGTTATAGCGGATTCGACTCCTACGAGCAGTACTTC
cdr3_aa: CASSGYSGFDSYEQYF

clone_size: medium-sized
d_call: TRBD1
j_call: TRBJ2-2
v_call: TRBV5-1
cdr3_nt: TGCGCCAGCAGTGGTCAGGACAGGGGTACCGGGGAGCTGTTTTTT
cdr3_aa: CASSGQDRGTGELFF

clone_size: NA
d_call: TRBD1
j_call: TRBJ2-7
v_call: TRBV18
cdr3_nt: TGTGCCAGCTCACCACTCAACCCGGGACAGGGAGCCTACGAGCAGTACTTC
cdr3_aa: CASSPLNPGQGAYEQYF

clone_size: medium-sized
d_call: NA
j_call: TRBJ2-7
v_call: TRBV20-1
cdr3_nt: TGCAGTGCTCCTTCTAGCGATAATTCCTACGAGCAGTACTTC
cdr3_aa: CSAPSSDNSYEQYF

clone_size: NA
d_call: NA
j_call: TRBJ2-5
v_call: TRBV7-2
cdr3_nt: TGTGCCAGCACCTTACTTAGCCAGGGAGCCGGAGAGACCCAGTACTTC
cdr3_aa: CASTLLSQGAGETQYF

clone_size: few
d_call: NA
j_call: TRBJ1-5
v_call: TRBV6-9
cdr3_nt: TGTGCCAGCAGTTATTGGCAGGGAGGCCAGCCCCAGCATTTT
cdr3_aa: CASSYWQGGQPQHF